This entry concerns a single TCR beta chain. What it binds is not known. The data stem from a study of cytomegalovirus exposure and HLA in healthy donors. As for the study in general: Across under 450 genotyped donors, 81% landed in the Caucasian-associated ancestry cluster.

Germline-derived CDR1 and CDR2 are SNHLY and FYNNEI. This CDR3 has 15 residues. V lost 6 bases and J 3 bases, leaving 15 bases between the germline ends. 13 Jbeta primers and 60 Vbeta primers were used for the PCR. TCRdb's table, derived via immunoSEQ multiplex PCR, lists solely in-frame clones and lacks some. The sample shows under 200,000 clones, roughly 80% of them seen only once. Study-level points and caveats: As immune exposure information, only CMV serostatus was available.

The V and J genes are TRBV2 and TRBJ2-1; perhaps TRBD2 as D (6 bases). The sequence was obtained from a man aged 25-45 years in good health and CMV-seropositive. Sequenced material: PBMCs. The CDR3 DNA is TGTGCCAGCAGGGAGGGAGTCGGTGGCTACAATGAGCAGTTCTTC. It translates to CASREGVGGYNEQFF.